The T cell receptor (beta chain) described here comes from a study of control samples from healthy donors and cancer patients. V was shortened by 5 bases and J by 1 base, with 12 bases between the two germline ends. Per germline, CDR1 MDHEN and CDR2 SYDVKM. This CDR3 is built from 14 residues. Clones were read by immunoSEQ multiplex PCR, and TCRdb kept only the in-frame ones, dropping some. This sample has approximately 150,000 clones; around 92% occur once, and the top ten carry approximately 3.4%. The source of this sequence is a young man in good health. Sequenced input: blood. The chain has TRBV28 and TRBJ2-7; TRBD1 might be the D (6 bases). The CDR3 nucleotides read TGTGCCAGCAGTCCGAGGGGACAATCCTACGAGCAGTACTTC. Translation: CASSPRGQSYEQYF.